This T cell receptor (beta chain) came from a study of blood T cell repertoires in COVID-19. Study overall: Samples taken during acute and convalescent COVID-19 were collected in the United States, Italy and Spain. T cells, B-cell-depleted T cells, or PBMCs provided the cDNA or gDNA that served as material.

As handled by the study authors: Cell counts per sample came from amplifying reference gene primers. Assay: immunoSEQ multiplex PCR; the TCRdb copy retains only in-frame clones and omits some. V and J calls and clone size come straight from that table; D and trimming were deduced from the DNA. This repertoire shows tens of thousands of clones, about 89% found once; its top ten account for under 9.5%. CDR3 length: 18 amino acids. Trimming removed 4 bases from V and 0 bases from J, with 18 bases in between. Germline-derived CDR1 and CDR2 are LNHDA and SQIVND (reference sequence). The receptor comes from a man aged 45 to 65 with active COVID-19. Sequenced: peripheral blood. The J gene is TRBJ2-2, the V gene TRBV19; perhaps TRBD2 as D (6 bases). The CDR3 sequence is CASSRSGLIQSNTGELFF. In DNA, the CDR3 is TGTGCCAGTAGTAGGTCGGGACTCATCCAATCGAACACCGGGGAGCTGTTTTTT.